Listed below are T cell receptor beta chains from one sample, sequenced in a study of blood T cell repertoires in COVID-19. The table came from immunoSEQ multiplex PCR; TCRdb's copy has only in-frame clones and leaves some out. The sample holds almost 500,000 clones; about 88% are singletons and the top ten take under 9.5%. Specimen: PBMCs or T cells enriched from blood (not recorded which). The receptors here all came from a woman in her sixties or seventies who had recovered from COVID-19. Both conserved end residues are part of each CDR3. The D gene is left open where the match is weak. Some rows have no size entry. The others give once, few or many, or a class for an expanded clone.

cdr3_aa: CASSLGQGNYGYTF
cdr3_nt: TGTGCCAGCAGCTTAGGACAGGGGAACTATGGCTACACCTTC
clone_size: -
j_call: TRBJ1-2
v_call: TRBV7-8
d_call: TRBD1

cdr3_aa: CASSGRDRVGGYTF
cdr3_nt: TGTGCCAGCAGCGGAAGGGACAGGGTTGGGGGCTACACCTTC
clone_size: -
j_call: TRBJ1-2
v_call: TRBV7-2
d_call: TRBD1

cdr3_aa: CASSVDRYNEQFF
cdr3_nt: TGTGCCAGCAGCGTAGACAGATACAATGAGCAGTTCTTC
clone_size: few
j_call: TRBJ2-1
v_call: TRBV9
d_call: -

cdr3_aa: CASSLLPVSASSGNTIYF
cdr3_nt: TGTGCCAGCAGTTTACTCCCTGTCTCTGCGAGCTCTGGAAACACCATATATTTT
clone_size: -
j_call: TRBJ1-3
v_call: TRBV27
d_call: -

cdr3_aa: CAISEATQGYNSPLHF
cdr3_nt: TGTGCCATCAGTGAGGCAACACAGGGATATAATTCACCCCTCCACTTT
clone_size: -
j_call: TRBJ1-6
v_call: TRBV10-3
d_call: -

cdr3_aa: CATSRVQGQRSSGNTIYF
cdr3_nt: TGTGCCACCAGCAGAGTTCAGGGACAGCGAAGCTCTGGAAACACCATATATTTT
clone_size: -
j_call: TRBJ1-3
v_call: TRBV15
d_call: TRBD1

cdr3_aa: CASSPAGGLANTIYF
cdr3_nt: TGCGCCAGCAGCCCAGCGGGGGGTTTGGCAAACACCATATATTTT
clone_size: -
j_call: TRBJ1-3
v_call: TRBV10-2
d_call: -

cdr3_aa: CAWSVGQSNSPLHF
cdr3_nt: TGTGCCTGGAGTGTGGGACAGTCGAATTCACCCCTCCACTTT
clone_size: -
j_call: TRBJ1-6
v_call: TRBV30
d_call: TRBD1

cdr3_aa: CAWSLWSRQGDQPQHF
cdr3_nt: TGTGCCTGGAGCCTTTGGTCGAGACAGGGTGATCAGCCCCAGCATTTT
clone_size: -
j_call: TRBJ1-5
v_call: TRBV30
d_call: TRBD1

cdr3_aa: CASSLVAGGGNSPLHF
cdr3_nt: TGTGCCAGCAGCTTAGTGGCAGGGGGCGGGAATTCACCCCTCCACTTT
clone_size: -
j_call: TRBJ1-6
v_call: TRBV7-2
d_call: TRBD1

cdr3_aa: CASSVVASVLNEQFF
cdr3_nt: TGTGCCAGCAGCGTCGTGGCTAGCGTCTTAAATGAGCAGTTCTTC
clone_size: once
j_call: TRBJ2-1
v_call: TRBV5-4
d_call: -

cdr3_aa: CASSPGGGGYNEQFF
cdr3_nt: TGTGCCAGCAGCCCTGGTGGGGGGGGGTACAATGAGCAGTTCTTC
clone_size: -
j_call: TRBJ2-1
v_call: TRBV5-4
d_call: TRBD2

cdr3_aa: CASSESIGSGGSQETQYF
cdr3_nt: TGCGCCAGCAGTGAGTCGATTGGTAGCGGGGGCTCCCAAGAGACCCAGTACTTC
clone_size: -
j_call: TRBJ2-5
v_call: TRBV10-1
d_call: TRBD2

cdr3_aa: CATSDPQGIGNEQFF
cdr3_nt: TGTGCCACCAGTGATCCACAGGGTATTGGCAATGAGCAGTTCTTC
clone_size: -
j_call: TRBJ2-1
v_call: TRBV24-1
d_call: -

cdr3_aa: CASSSGGLQHSPLHF
cdr3_nt: TGTGCCAGTAGTTCAGGAGGTCTCCAACATTCACCCCTCCACTTT
clone_size: -
j_call: TRBJ1-6
v_call: TRBV19
d_call: -

cdr3_aa: CATSGSALGYGYTF
cdr3_nt: TGTGCCACCAGCGGGTCGGCCCTCGGGTATGGCTACACCTTC
clone_size: -
j_call: TRBJ1-2
v_call: TRBV15
d_call: -

cdr3_aa: CASSKDRAPSYEQYF
cdr3_nt: TGTGCCAGCAGCAAGGACAGGGCTCCATCCTACGAGCAGTACTTC
clone_size: -
j_call: TRBJ2-7
v_call: TRBV5-5
d_call: TRBD1

cdr3_aa: CASSEQQTDEKLFF
cdr3_nt: TGTGCCAGCAGTGAACAACAGACCGATGAAAAACTGTTTTTT
clone_size: -
j_call: TRBJ1-4
v_call: TRBV2
d_call: -

cdr3_aa: CASSLDPGGANTGELFF
cdr3_nt: TGTGCCAGCAGCTTAGACCCCGGGGGGGCGAACACCGGGGAGCTGTTTTTT
clone_size: -
j_call: TRBJ2-2
v_call: TRBV7-7
d_call: TRBD2

cdr3_aa: CAWRQAGTEAFF
cdr3_nt: TGTGCCTGGAGACAGGCTGGAACTGAAGCTTTCTTT
clone_size: -
j_call: TRBJ1-1
v_call: TRBV30
d_call: -

cdr3_aa: CASSTGTGNYGYTF
cdr3_nt: TGCGCCAGCAGCACCGGGACAGGGAACTATGGCTACACCTTC
clone_size: -
j_call: TRBJ1-2
v_call: TRBV5-1
d_call: TRBD1

cdr3_aa: CASIPVGYAFF
cdr3_nt: TGTGCCAGCATCCCCGTCGGTTACGCTTTCTTT
clone_size: once
j_call: TRBJ1-1
v_call: TRBV7-9
d_call: -

cdr3_aa: CASSTITQAQPQHF
cdr3_nt: TGCGCCAGCAGTACTATCACACAGGCTCAGCCCCAGCATTTT
clone_size: -
j_call: TRBJ1-5
v_call: TRBV10-2
d_call: -

cdr3_aa: CASGLVPRGRTNYGYTF
cdr3_nt: TGTGCTAGTGGTTTGGTACCCAGGGGGCGAACTAACTATGGCTACACCTTC
clone_size: -
j_call: TRBJ1-2
v_call: TRBV12-5
d_call: TRBD1

cdr3_aa: CASSQDRLRGDSSYNEQFF
cdr3_nt: TGTGCCAGCAGCCAAGATCGCTTGCGGGGGGACAGCTCCTACAATGAGCAGTTCTTC
clone_size: -
j_call: TRBJ2-1
v_call: TRBV3-1/TRBV3-2
d_call: -

cdr3_aa: CATSNDRDSNQPQHF
cdr3_nt: TGTGCCACCAGCAATGACAGGGATAGCAATCAGCCCCAGCATTTT
clone_size: -
j_call: TRBJ1-5
v_call: TRBV15
d_call: TRBD1

cdr3_aa: CAISGDRYQETQYF
cdr3_nt: TGTGCCATCAGTGGGGACAGGTACCAAGAGACCCAGTACTTC
clone_size: -
j_call: TRBJ2-5
v_call: TRBV10-3
d_call: TRBD1

cdr3_aa: CASSELLYGTGNGYTF
cdr3_nt: TGTGCCAGCAGTGAACTTCTGTATGGGACAGGGAATGGCTACACCTTC
clone_size: -
j_call: TRBJ1-2
v_call: TRBV2
d_call: TRBD1

cdr3_aa: CASSQRAGTSGGNEQFF
cdr3_nt: TGTGCCAGCAGCCAAAGAGCTGGGACTAGCGGGGGAAATGAGCAGTTCTTC
clone_size: -
j_call: TRBJ2-1
v_call: TRBV4-2
d_call: TRBD2

cdr3_aa: CAWRAHASDYGYTF
cdr3_nt: TGTGCCTGGAGGGCACACGCTAGTGACTATGGCTACACCTTC
clone_size: -
j_call: TRBJ1-2
v_call: TRBV30
d_call: -

cdr3_aa: CASSLAASGITEAFF
cdr3_nt: TGTGCCAGCTCACTTGCGGCCTCAGGGATCACTGAAGCTTTCTTT
clone_size: -
j_call: TRBJ1-1
v_call: TRBV18
d_call: -

cdr3_aa: CATQVNTIYF
cdr3_nt: TGTGCCACCCAGGTTAACACCATATATTTT
clone_size: -
j_call: TRBJ1-3
v_call: TRBV12-3/TRBV12-4
d_call: -

cdr3_aa: CASSGALRNEQFF
cdr3_nt: TGCGCCAGCAGCGGTGCCCTAAGAAATGAGCAGTTCTTC
clone_size: few
j_call: TRBJ2-1
v_call: TRBV4-1
d_call: -

cdr3_aa: CASTLGRTAFNYGYTF
cdr3_nt: TGTGCCAGCACTTTGGGGCGGACAGCCTTTAACTATGGCTACACCTTC
clone_size: -
j_call: TRBJ1-2
v_call: TRBV19
d_call: -

cdr3_aa: CASRRQGFSGNTIYF
cdr3_nt: TGTGCCAGCAGAAGACAGGGTTTCTCTGGAAACACCATATATTTT
clone_size: -
j_call: TRBJ1-3
v_call: TRBV2
d_call: TRBD1

cdr3_aa: CASSLLENTEAFF
cdr3_nt: TGTGCCAGCAGCCTTTTAGAGAACACTGAAGCTTTCTTT
clone_size: few
j_call: TRBJ1-1
v_call: TRBV27
d_call: -

cdr3_aa: CASSPGRGRGQPQHF
cdr3_nt: TGTGCCAGCAGTCCCGGGAGGGGGCGCGGTCAGCCCCAGCATTTT
clone_size: -
j_call: TRBJ1-5
v_call: TRBV6-5
d_call: TRBD1

cdr3_aa: CAWSLGGAGNQPQHF
cdr3_nt: TGTGCCTGGAGTCTAGGGGGCGCCGGGAATCAGCCCCAGCATTTT
clone_size: -
j_call: TRBJ1-5
v_call: TRBV30
d_call: TRBD1

cdr3_aa: CASSLGTSTYIQYF
cdr3_nt: TGTGCCAGCAGCTTAGGGACATCCACATACATTCAGTACTTC
clone_size: -
j_call: TRBJ2-4
v_call: TRBV11-2
d_call: -

cdr3_aa: CASSPRRTPVDTEAFF
cdr3_nt: TGTGCCAGCAGCCCAAGGCGGACTCCGGTGGACACTGAAGCTTTCTTT
clone_size: -
j_call: TRBJ1-1
v_call: TRBV11-2
d_call: -